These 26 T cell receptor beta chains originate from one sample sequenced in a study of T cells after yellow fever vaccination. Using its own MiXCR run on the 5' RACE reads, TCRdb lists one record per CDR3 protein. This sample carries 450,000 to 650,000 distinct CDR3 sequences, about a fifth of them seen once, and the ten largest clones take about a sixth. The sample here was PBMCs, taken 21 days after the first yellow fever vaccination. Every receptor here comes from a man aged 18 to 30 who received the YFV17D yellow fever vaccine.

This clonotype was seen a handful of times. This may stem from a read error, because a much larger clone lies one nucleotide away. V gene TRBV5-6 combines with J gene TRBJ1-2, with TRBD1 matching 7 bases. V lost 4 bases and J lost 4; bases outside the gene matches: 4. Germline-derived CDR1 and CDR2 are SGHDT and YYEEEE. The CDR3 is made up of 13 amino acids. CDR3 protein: CASSTGTVYGYTF. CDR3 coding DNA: TGTGCCAGCAGCACCGGGACAGTCTATGGCTACACCTTC.

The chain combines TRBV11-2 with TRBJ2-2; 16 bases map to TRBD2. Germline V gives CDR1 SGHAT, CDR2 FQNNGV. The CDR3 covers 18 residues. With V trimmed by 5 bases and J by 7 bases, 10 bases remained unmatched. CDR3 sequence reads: CASSPGLAGGPRIGELFF. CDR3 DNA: TGTGCCAGCAGCCCGGGACTAGCGGGGGGGCCGCGGATCGGGGAGCTGTTTTTT.

In nucleotides, the CDR3 is TGCAGTGCTCGAGGACAGGGGGCGGTTGAAAAACTGTTTTTT. Translation: CSARGQGAVEKLFF. The J gene is TRBJ1-4, the V gene TRBV20-1; 11 bases are shared with TRBD1. This CDR3 is 14 amino acids long. Looked up from germline, CDR1 is DFQATT and CDR2 is SNEGSKA (reference sequence). V lost 5 bases and J lost 7; bases outside the gene matches: 6.

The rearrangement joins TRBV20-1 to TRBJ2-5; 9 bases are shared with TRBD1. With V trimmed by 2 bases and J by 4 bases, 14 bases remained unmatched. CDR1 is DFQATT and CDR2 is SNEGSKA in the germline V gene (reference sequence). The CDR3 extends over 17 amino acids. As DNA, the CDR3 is TGCAGTGCTAGAATTATTGCCGGGACAGGGTGGAGAGAGACCCAGTACTTC. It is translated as CSARIIAGTGWRETQYF.

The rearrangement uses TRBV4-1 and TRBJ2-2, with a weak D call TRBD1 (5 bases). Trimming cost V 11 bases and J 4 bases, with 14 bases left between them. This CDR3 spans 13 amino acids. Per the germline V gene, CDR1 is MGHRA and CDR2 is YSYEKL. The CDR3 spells CAGRQGGTGELFF. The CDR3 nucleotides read TGCGCCGGTCGGCAGGGCGGCACCGGGGAGCTGTTTTTT.

The CDR3 DNA reads as TGCAGCGCCGACAGGGGCGGCTATGGCTACACCTTC. Its translation is CSADRGGYGYTF. This sequence joins TRBV29-1 and TRBJ1-2; 8 bases are a match to TRBD1. V gave up 7 bases and J gave up 4 bases; unmatched junction bases: 5. Germline assignment: CDR1 SQVTM and CDR2 ANQGSEA. This CDR3 spans 12 amino acids.

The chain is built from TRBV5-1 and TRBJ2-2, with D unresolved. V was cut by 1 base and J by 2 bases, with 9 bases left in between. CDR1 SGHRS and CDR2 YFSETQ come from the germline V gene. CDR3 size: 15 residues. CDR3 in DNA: TGCGCCAGCAGCTTGATAGATATTAACACCGGGGAGCTGTTTTTT. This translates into CASSLIDINTGELFF.

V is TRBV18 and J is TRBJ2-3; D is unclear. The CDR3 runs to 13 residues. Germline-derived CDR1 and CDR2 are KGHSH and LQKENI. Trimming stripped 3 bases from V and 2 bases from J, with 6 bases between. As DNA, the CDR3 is TGTGCCAGCTCACCTCAGAACACAGATACGCAGTATTTT. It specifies CASSPQNTDTQYF.

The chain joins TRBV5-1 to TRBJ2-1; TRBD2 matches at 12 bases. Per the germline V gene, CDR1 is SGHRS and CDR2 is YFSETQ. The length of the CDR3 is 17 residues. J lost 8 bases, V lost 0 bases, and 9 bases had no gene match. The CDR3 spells CASSLAGRTSGDYEQFF. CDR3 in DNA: TGCGCCAGCAGCTTGGCCGGCAGGACTAGCGGGGATTATGAGCAGTTCTTC.

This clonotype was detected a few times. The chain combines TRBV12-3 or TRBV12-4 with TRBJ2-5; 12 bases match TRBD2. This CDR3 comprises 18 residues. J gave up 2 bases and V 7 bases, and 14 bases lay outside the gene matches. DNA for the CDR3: TGTGCCAGCACCGAATCCAGGACTAGCGGGGTAGGGCAAGAGACCCAGTACTTC. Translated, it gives CASTESRTSGVGQETQYF.

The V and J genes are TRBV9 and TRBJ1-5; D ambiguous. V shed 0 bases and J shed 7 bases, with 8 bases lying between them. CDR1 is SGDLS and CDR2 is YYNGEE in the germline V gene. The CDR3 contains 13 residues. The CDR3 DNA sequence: TGTGCCAGCAGCGTAGACTCTGGGCAGCCCCAGCATTTT. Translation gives CASSVDSGQPQHF. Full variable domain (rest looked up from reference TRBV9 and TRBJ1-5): DSGVTQTPKHLITATGQRVTLRCSPRSGDLSVYWYQQSLDQGLQFLIQYYNGEERAKGNILERFSAQQFPDLHSELNLSSLELGDSALYFCASSVDSGQPQHFGDGTRLSIL.

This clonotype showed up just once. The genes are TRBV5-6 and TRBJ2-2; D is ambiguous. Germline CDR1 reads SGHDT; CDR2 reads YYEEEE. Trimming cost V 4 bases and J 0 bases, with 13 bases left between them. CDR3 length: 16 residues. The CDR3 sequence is CASSLGPGSNTGELFF. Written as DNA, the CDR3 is TGTGCCAGCAGCCTAGGGCCAGGTTCGAACACCGGGGAGCTGTTTTTT. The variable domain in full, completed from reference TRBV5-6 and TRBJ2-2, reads DAGVTQSPTHLIKTRGQQVTLRCSPKSGHDTVSWYQQALGQGPQFIFQYYEEEERQRGNFPDRFSGHQFPNYSSELNVNALLLGDSALYLCASSLGPGSNTGELFFGEGSRLTVL.

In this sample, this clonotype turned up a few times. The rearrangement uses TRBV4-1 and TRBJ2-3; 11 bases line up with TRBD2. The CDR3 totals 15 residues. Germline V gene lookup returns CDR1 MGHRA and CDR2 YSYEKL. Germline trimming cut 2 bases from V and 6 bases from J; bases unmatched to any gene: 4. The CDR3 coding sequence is TGCGCCAGCAGCCAACTAGCGGGGGGAGAGGATACGCAGTATTTT. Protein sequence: CASSQLAGGEDTQYF.

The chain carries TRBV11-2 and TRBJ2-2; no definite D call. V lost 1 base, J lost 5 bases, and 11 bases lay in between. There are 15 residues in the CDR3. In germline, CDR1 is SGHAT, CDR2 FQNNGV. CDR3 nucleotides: TGTGCCAGCAGCTTAGCAGCTTTGGCGACCGGGGAGCTGTTTTTT. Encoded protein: CASSLAALATGELFF.

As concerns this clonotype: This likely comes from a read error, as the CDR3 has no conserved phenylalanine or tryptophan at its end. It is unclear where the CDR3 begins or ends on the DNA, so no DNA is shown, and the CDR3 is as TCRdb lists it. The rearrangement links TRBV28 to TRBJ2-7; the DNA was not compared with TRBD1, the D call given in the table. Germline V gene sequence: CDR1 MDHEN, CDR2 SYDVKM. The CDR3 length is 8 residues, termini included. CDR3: CASIKRGA.

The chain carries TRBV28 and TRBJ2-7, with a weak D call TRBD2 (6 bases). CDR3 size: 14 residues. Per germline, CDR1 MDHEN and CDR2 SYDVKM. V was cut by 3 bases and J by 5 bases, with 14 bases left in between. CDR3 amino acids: CASSFSRGQNEQYV. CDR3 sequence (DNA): TGTGCCAGCAGTTTCTCGCGGGGTCAAAACGAGCAGTACGTC.

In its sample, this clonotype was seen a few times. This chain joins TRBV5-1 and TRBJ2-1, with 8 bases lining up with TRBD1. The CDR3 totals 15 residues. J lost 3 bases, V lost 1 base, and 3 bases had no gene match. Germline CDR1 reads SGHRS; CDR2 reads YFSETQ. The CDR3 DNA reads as TGCGCCAGCAGCTTGTTGGACAGGGACTACAATGAGCAGTTCTTC. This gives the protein CASSLLDRDYNEQFF.

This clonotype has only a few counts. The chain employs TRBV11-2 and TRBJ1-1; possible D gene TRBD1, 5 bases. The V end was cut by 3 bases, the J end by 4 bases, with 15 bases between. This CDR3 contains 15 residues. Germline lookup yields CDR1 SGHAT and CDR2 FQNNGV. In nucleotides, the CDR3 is TGTGCCAGCAGCTTCAATGTCAGGGAGGGCACTGAAGCTTTCTTT. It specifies CASSFNVREGTEAFF. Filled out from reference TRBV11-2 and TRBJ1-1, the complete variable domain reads EAGVAQSPRYKIIEKRQSVAFWCNPISGHATLYWYQQILGQGPKLLIQFQNNGVVDDSQLPKDRFSAERLKGVDSTLKIQPAKLEDSAVYLCASSFNVREGTEAFFGQGTRLTVV.

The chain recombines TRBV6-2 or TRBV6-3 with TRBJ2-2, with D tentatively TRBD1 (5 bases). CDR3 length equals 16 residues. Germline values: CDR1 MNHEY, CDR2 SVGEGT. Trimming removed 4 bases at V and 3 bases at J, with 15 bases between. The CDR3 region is CASSSRLQADTGELFF. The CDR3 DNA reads TGTGCCAGCAGTTCGCGATTACAGGCGGACACCGGGGAGCTGTTTTTT.

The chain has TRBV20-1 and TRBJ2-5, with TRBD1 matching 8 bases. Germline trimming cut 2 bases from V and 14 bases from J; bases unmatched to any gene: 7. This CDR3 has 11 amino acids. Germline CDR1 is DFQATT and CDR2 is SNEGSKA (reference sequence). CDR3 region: CSARSPGQVYF. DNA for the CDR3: TGCAGTGCTAGATCTCCGGGACAGGTTTACTTC.

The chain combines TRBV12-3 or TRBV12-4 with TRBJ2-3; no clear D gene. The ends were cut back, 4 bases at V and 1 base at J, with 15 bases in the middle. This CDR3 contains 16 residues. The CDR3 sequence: CASSWTLDERTDTQYF. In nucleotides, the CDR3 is TGTGCCAGCAGTTGGACCCTGGACGAACGCACAGATACGCAGTATTTT.

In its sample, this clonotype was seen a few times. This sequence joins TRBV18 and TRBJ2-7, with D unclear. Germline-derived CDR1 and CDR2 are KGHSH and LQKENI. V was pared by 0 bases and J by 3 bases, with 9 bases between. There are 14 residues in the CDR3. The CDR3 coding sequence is TGTGCCAGCTCACCACCGAACAGTATCTACGAGCAGTACTTC. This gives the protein CASSPPNSIYEQYF.

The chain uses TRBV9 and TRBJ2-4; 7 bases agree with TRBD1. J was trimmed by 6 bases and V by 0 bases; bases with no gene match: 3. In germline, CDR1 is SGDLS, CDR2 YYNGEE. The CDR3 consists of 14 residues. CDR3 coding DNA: TGTGCCAGCAGCGTAGGGGACAGCAGAAACATTCAGTACTTC. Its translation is CASSVGDSRNIQYF.

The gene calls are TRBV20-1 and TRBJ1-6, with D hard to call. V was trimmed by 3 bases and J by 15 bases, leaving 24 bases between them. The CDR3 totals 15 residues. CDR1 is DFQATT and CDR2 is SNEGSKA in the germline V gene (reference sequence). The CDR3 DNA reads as TGCAGTGCTAGGGATGTGGTGGGTCCCCAATTTATCCTCCACTTT. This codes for CSARDVVGPQFILHF.

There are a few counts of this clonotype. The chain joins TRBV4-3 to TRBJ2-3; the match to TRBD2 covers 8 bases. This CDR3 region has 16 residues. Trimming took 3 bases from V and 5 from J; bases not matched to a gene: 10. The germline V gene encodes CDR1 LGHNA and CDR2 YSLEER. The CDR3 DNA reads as TGCGCCAGCAGCCATGAGCGGGGGCGGGGCGGAGATACGCAGTATTTT. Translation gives CASSHERGRGGDTQYF.

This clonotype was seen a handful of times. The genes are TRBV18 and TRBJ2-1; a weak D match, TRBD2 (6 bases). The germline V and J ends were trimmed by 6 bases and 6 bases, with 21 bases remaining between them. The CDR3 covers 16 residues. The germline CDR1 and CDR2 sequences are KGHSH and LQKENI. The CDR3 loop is CASSLPRGAGRNEQFF. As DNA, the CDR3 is TGTGCCAGCTCTCTTCCGCGGGGCGCGGGGCGCAATGAGCAGTTCTTC.